The 11 T cell receptor beta chains below come from one sample, sequenced in a study of circulating CD8 cells and anti-PD-1 response in melanoma. TCR libraries were prepared from about 15 ng of total RNA with the QIAseq Immune Repertoire TCR panel. TCRdb ran MiXCR on the reads and lists one entry per CDR3 protein. In the table there are over 600 distinct CDR3 sequences, about 7.3% of which are singletons. Live CD3+CD8+TCRalphabeta+ cells were sorted into four subsets by PD-1 and/or TIGIT. Sequencing was performed on CD8+ T cells from PBMCs, taken at baseline or after one month of anti-PD-1 therapy (not recorded which). These TCRs come from a human donor with melanoma.

This clonotype ranks as large. The rearrangement joins TRBV19 to TRBJ1-2; 9 nucleotides agree with TRBD1. The CDR3 spans 15 residues. The V gene end was trimmed by 7 bases and the J gene end by 2 bases; junction bases not matched to a gene: 8. Germline CDR1 is LNHDA and CDR2 is SQIVND (reference sequence). This CDR3 is CASTGRDRVNYGYTF. The DNA of the CDR3 is TGTGCCAGTACGGGCCGGGACAGGGTAAACTATGGCTACACCTTC.

This clonotype is medium-sized. The chain joins TRBV19 to TRBJ2-1, with TRBD2 identical over 10 bases. This CDR3 contains 16 residues. V lost 1 base and J lost 2; bases outside the gene matches: 2. Germline-derived CDR1 and CDR2 are LNHDA and SQIVND (reference sequence). CDR3 bases: TGTGCCAGTAGTATAGTACTAGCGGGGACCTACAATGAGCAGTTCTTC. Protein product: CASSIVLAGTYNEQFF.

This clonotype is labeled as medium-sized. For the CDR3, the DNA is TGTGCCAGCAGCCCTGCGTCCTACGAGCAGTACTTC. Its translation: CASSPASYEQYF. The chain employs TRBV28 and TRBJ2-7; D ambiguous. The CDR3 is 12 residues long. The germline gives CDR1 MDHEN, CDR2 SYDVKM. V was clipped by 6 bases and J by 1 base, with 7 bases between them.

Of note for this clonotype: It may be a read error: a sequence one base away is much more abundant. The conserved closing phenylalanine or tryptophan is absent in this CDR3, likely reflecting a read error. This chain links TRBV15 with TRBJ2-3; D is perhaps TRBD1 (6 bases). Trimming took off 1 base at V and 4 bases at J, with 15 bases between the two ends. Germline assignment: CDR1 LNHNV and CDR2 YYDKDF (reference sequence). CDR3 size: 16 residues. The CDR3 region is CATSRAQGQGADTQYL. The CDR3 DNA sequence: TGTGCCACCAGCAGAGCACAGGGACAAGGGGCAGATACGCAGTATCTT.

Judged by abundance, this clonotype is large. This chain links TRBV4-2 with TRBJ2-1; tentative D call: TRBD2 (6 bases). The CDR3 loop spans 14 amino acids. Germline V lookup: CDR1 LGHNA, CDR2 YNFKEQ. V was shortened by 0 bases and J by 9 bases, with 12 bases between the two germline ends. CDR3: CASSQEETSGEQFF. CDR3 DNA: TGTGCCAGCAGCCAAGAGGAGACTAGTGGTGAGCAGTTCTTC.

This clonotype is deemed large. V usage is TRBV7-2 and J usage is TRBJ2-7; TRBD1 agrees at 7 bases. J was trimmed by 5 bases and V by 5 bases; bases with no gene match: 6. Germline lookup yields CDR1 SGHTA and CDR2 FQGNSA. The length of the CDR3 is 13 residues. The CDR3 here is CASSKGQFDEQYF. The CDR3 DNA follows: TGTGCCAGCAGCAAGGGACAGTTCGACGAGCAGTACTTC.

This clonotype is large (0.1 to 1%) within its sample. The chain employs TRBV20-1 and TRBJ2-7; D not resolved. Germline V CDR1 and CDR2: DFQATT, SNEGSKA (reference sequence). Between the trimmed V and J ends, which lost 4 bases and 5 bases, there was a span of 18 bases. This CDR3 is 14 amino acids long. CDR3 sequence (DNA): TGCAGTGCTACTCCCATTGAAGGGAAGGACGAGCAGTACTTC. It encodes CSATPIEGKDEQYF.

Relative to its sample, this clonotype is medium-sized. V usage is TRBV19 and J usage is TRBJ2-7, with D perhaps given as TRBD1 or TRBD2 (5 bases each). V lost 11 bases to trimming and J lost 6 bases, with 23 bases between them. The CDR3 runs to 14 residues. Germline loops: CDR1 LNHDA, CDR2 SQIVND (reference sequence). For the CDR3, the DNA is TGTGCCTCCGATCCCGTTTCACAGGCGGGCGAGCAGTACTTC. Translation: CASDPVSQAGEQYF.

This clonotype is large within its sample. The chain has TRBV11-2 and TRBJ2-7, with D unclear. CDR3 length equals 14 residues. V lost 1 base and J lost 2, with 9 bases in between. Looked up from germline, CDR1 is SGHAT and CDR2 is FQNNGV. The CDR3 region is CASSLVGQAYEQYF. In DNA form, the CDR3 reads TGTGCCAGCAGCTTAGTTGGGCAGGCCTACGAGCAGTACTTC.

This clonotype is termed medium-sized. V usage is TRBV4-3 and J usage is TRBJ1-4, with a tentative D call TRBD1 (6 bases). V gave up 0 bases and J gave up 8 bases, with 16 bases separating them. The CDR3 is made up of 16 amino acids. Germline loops: CDR1 LGHNA, CDR2 YSLEER. CDR3 sequence: CASSQEGGGAREKLFF. DNA for the CDR3: TGCGCCAGCAGCCAAGAGGGCGGGGGCGCGAGGGAAAAACTGTTTTTT.

In this sample, this clonotype is large (0.1 to 1%). The V gene is TRBV19, the J gene TRBJ1-1, with 9 bases matching TRBD1. This CDR3 is built from 9 residues. Germline values: CDR1 LNHDA, CDR2 SQIVND (reference sequence). Losses at the gene ends were 10 bases for V and 12 bases for J; bases not matched to a gene: 3. CDR3 sequence: CATGQGSFF. In DNA form, the CDR3 reads TGTGCCACCGGACAGGGGTCTTTCTTT.